The source of this T cell receptor (beta chain) is a study of T cells in Graves' hyperthyroidism and ophthalmopathy. Across the study: Specimen type is peripheral blood, collected at initial diagnosis prior to any treatment.

Enrolled ophthalmopathy patients presented with a Clinical Activity Score of at least 3, a NOSPECS grade of at least 4, and disease duration under 3 months. Diagnosing involved the use of clinical symptoms, serum thyroxine and TRAb, thyroid ultrasound and orbital computed tomography. The junction had 14 bases not matched to a gene; V was cut back by 7 bases and J by 5 bases. The CDR3 spans 15 residues. Germline V gene data show CDR1 as SGHRS and CDR2 as YFSETQ. Amplified TCR beta CDR3 regions came from RNA transcripts. When the TCR CDR3 underwent first-round RT-PCR, the HTBI primer set was used. TCRdb reprocessed the multiplex PCR reads with MiXCR, giving one entry per CDR3 protein. In the table there are roughly 500,000 distinct CDR3 sequences, approximately 25% of which are singletons.

The TCR originated in a woman aged 25 to 45 with Graves' ophthalmopathy. The V gene is TRBV5-1, the J gene TRBJ2-7, with TRBD1 matching over 8 bases. Specimen: blood. The CDR3 DNA sequence: TGCGCCAGCCGCAAGGGTGATGGACAGGGCCACGAGCAGTACTTC. This sequence encodes CASRKGDGQGHEQYF.